The 29 T cell receptor beta chains below all came from one sample that was sequenced in a study of blood T cell repertoires in COVID-19. Method: immunoSEQ multiplex PCR; TCRdb's copy keeps in-frame clones and lacks some. The table records under 250,000 clones, 83% of them present only once. The sample comprised PBMCs or T cells enriched from blood (not recorded which). The receptors stem from a woman aged 40 to 49 who had been exposed to COVID-19.

This rearrangement joins TRBV4-1 to TRBJ1-5; 9 bases are shared with TRBD1. CDR1 MGHRA and CDR2 YSYEKL come from the germline V gene. The CDR3 covers 14 residues. Trimming at V came to 6 bases and at J to 4 bases, leaving 4 bases not matched to a gene. For the CDR3, the DNA is TGCGCCAGCAGGCCGACAGGGGGGAATCAGCCCCAGCATTTT. Protein: CASRPTGGNQPQHF.

This clone was detected only a few times. The gene calls are TRBV7-9 and TRBJ2-5; D uncertain. The ends were cut back, 2 bases at V and 3 bases at J, with 7 bases in the middle. The CDR3 is 13 amino acids. The germline V gene has CDR1 SEHNR and CDR2 FQNEAQ (reference sequence). For the CDR3, the DNA is TGTGCCAGCAGCTTACGCGGAAAAGAGACCCAGTACTTC. This encodes CASSLRGKETQYF.

The chain combines TRBV5-1 with TRBJ2-5; no clear D. The CDR3 is 11 residues long. V dropped 5 bases and J dropped 5 bases, with 7 bases sitting between them. The germline gives CDR1 SGHRS, CDR2 YFSETQ. CDR3 coding DNA: TGCGCCAGCAGATCTGAGGAGACCCAGTACTTC. It encodes CASRSEETQYF.

The chain is built from TRBV4-1 and TRBJ2-5; possibly TRBD2 for D (7 bases). V was pared by 1 base and J by 4 bases, with 10 bases between. This CDR3 spans 14 amino acids. Germline CDR1 and CDR2: MGHRA and YSYEKL. CDR3 loop: CASSQVGGPETQYF. CDR3 coding DNA: TGCGCCAGCAGCCAAGTCGGGGGGCCAGAGACCCAGTACTTC.

The rearrangement joins TRBV6-6 to TRBJ1-1; D might be TRBD1 (5 bases). The germline gives CDR1 MNHNY, CDR2 SVGAGI (reference sequence). The CDR3 is 15 amino acids. The V gene lost 5 bases and the J gene lost 4 bases, with 17 bases spanning the gap. CDR3 nucleotide sequence: TGTGCCAGCAGTCCCCTAGGACAAAAAGCCACTGAAGCTTTCTTT. It specifies CASSPLGQKATEAFF.

V is TRBV7-2 and J is TRBJ2-5, with 8 nucleotides matching TRBD2. The CDR3 runs 16 residues. Trimming at V came to 3 bases and at J to 5 bases, leaving 11 bases not matched to a gene. The germline gives CDR1 SGHTA, CDR2 FQGNSA. The CDR3 nucleotides read TGTGCCAGCAGCTTTCCGGGACTAGGGGGACGGGAGACCCAGTACTTC. This encodes CASSFPGLGGRETQYF.

The CDR3 sequence: CASSQALGGPEAFF. The CDR3 DNA follows: TGTGCCAGCAGCCAAGCCCTAGGAGGACCTGAAGCTTTCTTT. The chain is built from TRBV4-2 and TRBJ1-1, with D unclear. CDR3 size: 14 residues. V lost 1 base and J lost 6, with 12 bases in between. Germline CDR1 LGHNA, CDR2 YNFKEQ.

The chain carries TRBV5-1 and TRBJ2-3, with D perhaps TRBD2 (6 bases). Trimming stripped 1 base from V and 2 bases from J, with 17 bases between. The germline V gene has CDR1 SGHRS and CDR2 YFSETQ. The CDR3 extends over 17 amino acids. For the CDR3, the DNA is TGCGCCAGCAGCTTGAGACGTTCGCGGGGCCACACAGATACGCAGTATTTT. Translating it yields CASSLRRSRGHTDTQYF.

The chain combines TRBV5-8 with TRBJ1-2, with 7 bases lining up with TRBD1. From germline, CDR1 is SGHTS and CDR2 YDEGEE. J lost 5 bases, V lost 4 bases, and 8 bases had no gene match. The CDR3 is 14 amino acids. This CDR3 reads CASSPLLTGYGYTF. CDR3 coding DNA: TGTGCCAGCAGCCCACTCCTGACAGGGTATGGCTACACCTTC.

The chain links TRBV18 to TRBJ1-1, with D unresolved. Germline V gene sequence: CDR1 KGHSH, CDR2 LQKENI. This CDR3 spans 15 amino acids. V shed 3 bases and J shed 0 bases, with 11 bases lying between them. The CDR3 is CASSPTREVNTEAFF. CDR3 in DNA: TGTGCCAGCTCACCCACTCGGGAGGTGAACACTGAAGCTTTCTTT.

The chain joins TRBV11-2 to TRBJ1-1; a possible D gene is TRBD1 (6 bases). CDR1 is SGHAT, CDR2 FQNNGV, per germline. V was pared by 7 bases and J by 1 base, with 19 bases between. This CDR3 comprises 16 residues. CDR3 nucleotides: TGTGCCAGCACCCCGATGGGTACAGGGTCGAACACTGAAGCTTTCTTT. This translates into CASTPMGTGSNTEAFF.

The chain recombines TRBV4-3 with TRBJ1-2, with D tentatively TRBD1 (5 bases). CDR3 length: 14 residues. V lost 0 bases and J lost 8, with 13 bases in between. Germline V CDR1 and CDR2: LGHNA, YSLEER. The CDR3 protein is CASSQDRGGLGYTF. In nucleotides, the CDR3 is TGCGCCAGCAGCCAAGATAGGGGAGGGTTAGGCTACACCTTC.

This rearrangement joins TRBV4-1 to TRBJ1-6, with D possibly being TRBD1 (5 bases). Per the germline V gene, CDR1 is MGHRA and CDR2 is YSYEKL. Trimming removed 4 bases from V and 6 bases from J, with 10 bases in between. The CDR3 has 14 residues. Here the CDR3 reads CASSPYGGNSPLHF. CDR3 DNA: TGCGCCAGCAGCCCCTACGGGGGTAATTCACCCCTCCACTTT.

The rearrangement joins TRBV7-2 to TRBJ2-1; 9 bases fit TRBD2. The length of the CDR3 is 17 residues. Trimming removed 1 base from V and 9 bases from J; junction bases left unmatched: 13. Germline V gives CDR1 SGHTA, CDR2 FQGNSA. CDR3 in DNA: TGTGCCAGCAGCTTAGTGGGGACTAGCCAGGGACTTGGTGAGCAGTTCTTC. This gives the protein CASSLVGTSQGLGEQFF.

The J gene is TRBJ1-2, the V gene TRBV6-5; D possibly corresponds to TRBD1 (5 bases). Trimming stripped 2 bases from V and 3 bases from J, with 7 bases between. CDR3 length: 13 residues. Per germline, CDR1 MNHEY and CDR2 SVGAGI. Here the CDR3 DNA reads TGTGCCAGCAGTTACGGGGGGGACTATGGCTACACCTTC. The encoded protein is CASSYGGDYGYTF.

The CDR3 region has the DNA TGTGCCTCATCGGACAGGGCTGGTCAGCCCCAGCATTTT. Amino acid sequence: CASSDRAGQPQHF. The chain links TRBV30 to TRBJ1-5; 8 positions agree with TRBD1. The CDR3 spans 13 residues. J lost 6 bases, V lost 7 bases, and 8 bases had no gene match. Germline V CDR1 and CDR2: GTSNPN, SVGIG (reference sequence).

This clone was observed a few times. The J gene is TRBJ1-1, the V gene TRBV7-2, with TRBD1 identical over 10 bases. The ends lost 3 bases at V and 0 bases at J; junction bases unmatched: 4. The CDR3 extends over 16 amino acids. The V gene's germline CDR1 is SGHTA and CDR2 FQGNSA. Written as DNA, the CDR3 is TGTGCCAGCAGCTTCGTTGGGACAGGGGTGAACACTGAAGCTTTCTTT. Protein product: CASSFVGTGVNTEAFF.

This rearrangement joins TRBV19 to TRBJ2-7, with D tentatively TRBD1 (5 bases). V was shortened by 4 bases and J by 1 base, with 14 bases between the two germline ends. CDR3 length: 15 residues. Germline CDR1 and CDR2: LNHDA and SQIVND (reference sequence). This chain's CDR3 is CASSKLDIGSYEQYF. CDR3 nucleotide sequence: TGTGCCAGTAGTAAGTTGGACATTGGGTCCTACGAGCAGTACTTC.

The V and J genes are TRBV9 and TRBJ2-2, with TRBD1 matching over 7 bases. Germline V gene sequence: CDR1 SGDLS, CDR2 YYNGEE. This CDR3 comprises 16 residues. After removal of 4 bases from V and 1 base from J, the junction contained 7 bases not matched to a gene. The DNA of the CDR3 is TGTGCCAGCAGCAACCGGAGGACAGGGAACACCGGGGAGCTGTTTTTT. Amino acids: CASSNRRTGNTGELFF.

V usage is TRBV27 and J usage is TRBJ1-1, with D possibly being TRBD1 (5 bases). The CDR3 is 14 amino acids. CDR1 is MNHEY and CDR2 is SMNVEV in the germline V gene (reference sequence). V was shortened by 6 bases and J by 3 bases, with 14 bases between the two germline ends. Here the CDR3 reads CASRSQTGDTEAFF. The CDR3 nucleotides read TGTGCCAGCAGATCCCAGACGGGGGACACTGAAGCTTTCTTT.

The chain links TRBV29-1 to TRBJ1-1, with 7 nucleotides matching TRBD1. Germline lookup yields CDR1 SQVTM and CDR2 ANQGSEA. The CDR3 is 12 residues long. Trimming removed 4 bases from V and 10 bases from J; junction bases left unmatched: 9. CDR3 sequence (DNA): TGCAGCGTTGGCGACAGGGATTTAGGAGCTTTCTTT. This codes for CSVGDRDLGAFF.

In its sample, this clone was seen once. This chain uses TRBV7-9 with TRBJ1-2; possible D gene TRBD1, 5 bases. Trimming removed 5 bases from V and 2 bases from J, with 15 bases in between. The CDR3 totals 15 residues. CDR1 and CDR2 from the germline V gene are SEHNR and FQNEAQ (reference sequence). CDR3 sequence: CASSALGQNNYGYTF. In nucleotides, the CDR3 is TGTGCCAGCAGCGCGCTGGGGCAGAACAACTATGGCTACACCTTC.

This clone is a singleton in its sample. The J gene is TRBJ2-5, the V gene TRBV7-3; D gene unclear. Per the germline V gene, CDR1 is SGHTA and CDR2 is FQGTGA. The CDR3 length is 13 residues. Between the trimmed V and J ends, which lost 2 bases and 5 bases, there was a span of 9 bases. CDR3 sequence reads: CASSLWRTETQYF. For the CDR3, the DNA is TGTGCCAGCAGCTTATGGAGAACGGAGACCCAGTACTTC.

The chain has TRBV7-9 and TRBJ1-2; 7 nucleotides line up with TRBD1. The CDR3 extends over 13 amino acids. After removal of 5 bases from V and 3 bases from J, the junction contained 3 bases not matched to a gene. Germline lookup yields CDR1 SEHNR and CDR2 FQNEAQ (reference sequence). The CDR3: CASSEGQYYGYTF. CDR3 in DNA: TGTGCCAGCAGCGAGGGACAGTACTATGGCTACACCTTC.

The rearrangement joins TRBV9 to TRBJ2-2; D is ambiguous. Trimming pared 4 bases from V and 4 bases from J, leaving 14 bases between. Germline assignment: CDR1 SGDLS and CDR2 YYNGEE. This CDR3 is built from 15 residues. The CDR3: CASSSGVEPTGELFF. CDR3 coding DNA: TGTGCCAGCAGCTCCGGAGTTGAACCCACCGGGGAGCTGTTTTTT.

V gene TRBV7-6 combines with J gene TRBJ2-2; D call uncertain. V was pared by 3 bases and J by 7 bases, with 3 bases between. Per the germline V gene, CDR1 is SGHVS and CDR2 is FNYEAQ. The CDR3 extends over 11 amino acids. Here the CDR3 reads CASSFGGELFF. CDR3 in DNA: TGTGCCAGCAGCTTCGGCGGGGAGCTGTTTTTT.

The V gene is TRBV25-1, the J gene TRBJ2-7, with unresolved D. Germline CDR1 and CDR2: MGHDK and SYGVNS. V lost 4 bases, J lost 3 bases, and 4 bases lay in between. CDR3 length: 11 amino acids. The CDR3 protein is CASSGIYEQYF. The CDR3 nucleotides are TGTGCCAGCAGTGGTATCTACGAGCAGTACTTC.

The chain joins TRBV19 to TRBJ1-2; D gene uncertain. This CDR3 spans 11 amino acids. Looked up from germline, CDR1 is LNHDA and CDR2 is SQIVND (reference sequence). The V end was cut by 8 bases, the J end by 5 bases, with 9 bases between. The DNA of the CDR3 is TGTGCCAGTCGTCAGATGTATGGCTACACCTTC. It specifies CASRQMYGYTF.

The rearrangement uses TRBV7-6 and TRBJ2-7; 7 nucleotides line up with TRBD1. V lost 5 bases to trimming and J lost 7 bases; unmatched junction nucleotides: 23. Germline V CDR1 and CDR2: SGHVS, FNYEAQ. The length of the CDR3 is 18 residues. CDR3 nucleotide sequence: TGTGCCAGCAGCCACGATCGTGAGGGGCAGGGGGTATATGGGGAGCAGTACTTC. As protein: CASSHDREGQGVYGEQYF.